Listed below are T cell receptor beta chains from one sample, sequenced in a study of blood T cell repertoires in COVID-19. Some clones are missing from TCRdb's copy, which holds only in-frame ones; the method was immunoSEQ multiplex PCR. The data contain 80,000 to 100,000 clones, 90% of them seen just once; the ten biggest clones take up 1.7%. Sequencing was performed on peripheral blood. These receptors came from a man in his fifties or sixties with acute or convalescent COVID-19. CDR3s include the opening cysteine and the closing phenylalanine or tryptophan. The D gene is left open where the match is weak. Size is stated for part of the rows, as once, few or many counts, or as a class when the clone is expanded.

cdr3_nt: TGTGCCAGCAGGGACCCGTCAGCAGGGCTGGTAATTAGCAATCAGCCCCAGCATTTT
cdr3_aa: CASRDPSAGLVISNQPQHF
clone_size: .
d_call: .
j_call: TRBJ1-5
v_call: TRBV28

cdr3_nt: TGTGCCAGCGGGCCGGGACAGGGGCTCAATCAGCCCCAGCATTTT
cdr3_aa: CASGPGQGLNQPQHF
clone_size: .
d_call: TRBD1
j_call: TRBJ1-5
v_call: TRBV2

cdr3_nt: TGTGCCTGGGGGGCCGCTTCACCCCTCCACTTT
cdr3_aa: CAWGAASPLHF
clone_size: .
d_call: .
j_call: TRBJ1-6
v_call: TRBV30

cdr3_nt: TGTGCCAGCAGCCCCAGGACAGGGGCGACCTATGGCTACACCTTC
cdr3_aa: CASSPRTGATYGYTF
clone_size: .
d_call: TRBD1
j_call: TRBJ1-2
v_call: TRBV6-5

cdr3_nt: TGTGCCAGCAGCCCCGGGGGGGATCAGCCCCAGCATTTT
cdr3_aa: CASSPGGDQPQHF
clone_size: .
d_call: .
j_call: TRBJ1-5
v_call: TRBV7-9

cdr3_nt: TGTGCCAGCAGCTTGAGGGGAAACACTGAAGCTTTCTTT
cdr3_aa: CASSLRGNTEAFF
clone_size: few
d_call: .
j_call: TRBJ1-1
v_call: TRBV5-8

cdr3_nt: TGTGCCAGCAGTTACGGGGAGAACTATGGCTACACCTTC
cdr3_aa: CASSYGENYGYTF
clone_size: .
d_call: .
j_call: TRBJ1-2
v_call: TRBV6-6

cdr3_nt: TGTGCCAGCAGCCCGAGGAGCGGGGGGGGAGAGACCCAGTACTTC
cdr3_aa: CASSPRSGGGETQYF
clone_size: .
d_call: TRBD2
j_call: TRBJ2-5
v_call: TRBV3-1/TRBV3-2

cdr3_nt: TGTGCCATCAGTCCACAGGGTAGATATGGCTACACCTTC
cdr3_aa: CAISPQGRYGYTF
clone_size: .
d_call: .
j_call: TRBJ1-2
v_call: TRBV10-3

cdr3_nt: TGTGCCAGCTCCCATCGACTAGCGGGAGGCACAGATACGCAGTATTTT
cdr3_aa: CASSHRLAGGTDTQYF
clone_size: .
d_call: TRBD2
j_call: TRBJ2-3
v_call: TRBV18

cdr3_nt: TGTGCCAGCTCACTGTTTAAAGCGGGGGGCACAGATACGCAGTATTTT
cdr3_aa: CASSLFKAGGTDTQYF
clone_size: .
d_call: TRBD2
j_call: TRBJ2-3
v_call: TRBV18

cdr3_nt: TGCAGCCCGGACGGGCGGGATGGCTACACCTTC
cdr3_aa: CSPDGRDGYTF
clone_size: .
d_call: .
j_call: TRBJ1-2
v_call: TRBV20-1

cdr3_nt: TGTGCCAGCAGTCCCCAAGCGAGGACAGGGTATCCCCAGCATTTT
cdr3_aa: CASSPQARTGYPQHF
clone_size: .
d_call: TRBD1
j_call: TRBJ1-5
v_call: TRBV2

cdr3_nt: TGTGCCAGCAGTAACAGCGGGGGGGCCGACCGGACCCAGTACTTC
cdr3_aa: CASSNSGGADRTQYF
clone_size: once
d_call: TRBD2
j_call: TRBJ2-5
v_call: TRBV2

cdr3_nt: TGTGCCAGCAGCTTCGGGGGTTCGGGCAATCAGCCCCAGCATTTT
cdr3_aa: CASSFGGSGNQPQHF
clone_size: .
d_call: .
j_call: TRBJ1-5
v_call: TRBV5-5

cdr3_nt: TGTGCCAGCAGTCCGACTATCGGAAACACCATATATTTT
cdr3_aa: CASSPTIGNTIYF
clone_size: .
d_call: .
j_call: TRBJ1-3
v_call: TRBV6-5

cdr3_nt: TGCGCCAGCAGCTTTAGCGGGGGGACGGCCGGGGAGCTGTTTTTT
cdr3_aa: CASSFSGGTAGELFF
clone_size: .
d_call: TRBD2
j_call: TRBJ2-2
v_call: TRBV5-1

cdr3_nt: TGTGCTAGTGGTTCCCTCCCGGGACACCTTGGAAACACCATATATTTT
cdr3_aa: CASGSLPGHLGNTIYF
clone_size: .
d_call: .
j_call: TRBJ1-3
v_call: TRBV12-5

cdr3_nt: TGTGCCAGCAGTTTCAAGAGCGGGGGGGCCAACAATGAGCAGTTCTTC
cdr3_aa: CASSFKSGGANNEQFF
clone_size: .
d_call: TRBD2
j_call: TRBJ2-1
v_call: TRBV27

cdr3_nt: TGTGCCTCGAGGACTAGCGGGGGAAATGAGCAGTTCTTC
cdr3_aa: CASRTSGGNEQFF
clone_size: .
d_call: TRBD2
j_call: TRBJ2-1
v_call: TRBV7-9

cdr3_nt: .
cdr3_aa: CASSSSGQGFSEAFF
clone_size: .
d_call: .
j_call: TRBJ1-1
v_call: TRBV6-5

cdr3_nt: TGTGCCAGTAGTATGGGACATGGAAACACCATATATTTT
cdr3_aa: CASSMGHGNTIYF
clone_size: .
d_call: .
j_call: TRBJ1-3
v_call: TRBV19

cdr3_nt: TGTGCCAGCAGCTTAGGTCAAGAGCAGTTCTTC
cdr3_aa: CASSLGQEQFF
clone_size: .
d_call: .
j_call: TRBJ2-1
v_call: TRBV11-2

cdr3_nt: TGCGCCAGCAGCTTCGGGACAGGGCAGGGGCAGCCCCAGCATTTT
cdr3_aa: CASSFGTGQGQPQHF
clone_size: few
d_call: TRBD1
j_call: TRBJ1-5
v_call: TRBV5-1

cdr3_nt: TGTGCCAGCAGCTTCCCGACAAAGACAGATACGCAGTATTTT
cdr3_aa: CASSFPTKTDTQYF
clone_size: .
d_call: .
j_call: TRBJ2-3
v_call: TRBV7-2

cdr3_nt: TGTGCCACCAGCAGAGTTACAGGGACTGGGGCCAACGTCCTGACTTTC
cdr3_aa: CATSRVTGTGANVLTF
clone_size: .
d_call: .
j_call: TRBJ2-6
v_call: TRBV15

cdr3_nt: TGTGCCAGCAGTGGACAGGGACGCAATCAGCCCCAGCATTTT
cdr3_aa: CASSGQGRNQPQHF
clone_size: once
d_call: TRBD1
j_call: TRBJ1-5
v_call: TRBV2

cdr3_nt: TGCGCCAGCAGCTCCGGGACAGCCTACGAGCAGTACTTC
cdr3_aa: CASSSGTAYEQYF
clone_size: few
d_call: TRBD1
j_call: TRBJ2-7
v_call: TRBV5-1

cdr3_nt: TGTGCCAGCAGCTTGCTCGAAGAGACCCAGTACTTC
cdr3_aa: CASSLLEETQYF
clone_size: .
d_call: .
j_call: TRBJ2-5
v_call: TRBV5-4

cdr3_nt: TGTGCCAGCAGCTTAGCGTGGCAGGGTGAAGCTTTCTTT
cdr3_aa: CASSLAWQGEAFF
clone_size: .
d_call: .
j_call: TRBJ1-1
v_call: TRBV7-9

cdr3_nt: TGCAGCTATACCACAGGGGGCGCTGGAAACACCATATATTTT
cdr3_aa: CSYTTGGAGNTIYF
clone_size: .
d_call: TRBD1
j_call: TRBJ1-3
v_call: TRBV29-1

cdr3_nt: TGTGCCAGCAGTCCGGACAGGGCAAATGGCTACACCTTC
cdr3_aa: CASSPDRANGYTF
clone_size: .
d_call: TRBD1
j_call: TRBJ1-2
v_call: TRBV6-5

cdr3_nt: TGTGCCAGCAGTCCCCGACAGGGGGGCCCCTACGAGCAGTACTTC
cdr3_aa: CASSPRQGGPYEQYF
clone_size: .
d_call: TRBD1
j_call: TRBJ2-7
v_call: TRBV27

cdr3_nt: TGTGCCAGCAGTGAAGCGCTCGGGGGGGCGGGTGAAAAACTGTTTTTT
cdr3_aa: CASSEALGGAGEKLFF
clone_size: once
d_call: .
j_call: TRBJ1-4
v_call: TRBV2

cdr3_nt: TGCGCCAGCAGCCAAGACCGCACAGGGACCGGTTATAATTCACCCCTCCACTTT
cdr3_aa: CASSQDRTGTGYNSPLHF
clone_size: many
d_call: .
j_call: TRBJ1-6
v_call: TRBV4-1

cdr3_nt: TGCGCCAGCAGCTTGGGGGCAGGGGGTTATGGCTACACCTTC
cdr3_aa: CASSLGAGGYGYTF
clone_size: .
d_call: TRBD1
j_call: TRBJ1-2
v_call: TRBV5-1

cdr3_nt: TGTGCCAGCAGGAAGGGGGCTTGGGCCTACAATGAGCAGTTCTTC
cdr3_aa: CASRKGAWAYNEQFF
clone_size: .
d_call: TRBD1
j_call: TRBJ2-1
v_call: TRBV6-5